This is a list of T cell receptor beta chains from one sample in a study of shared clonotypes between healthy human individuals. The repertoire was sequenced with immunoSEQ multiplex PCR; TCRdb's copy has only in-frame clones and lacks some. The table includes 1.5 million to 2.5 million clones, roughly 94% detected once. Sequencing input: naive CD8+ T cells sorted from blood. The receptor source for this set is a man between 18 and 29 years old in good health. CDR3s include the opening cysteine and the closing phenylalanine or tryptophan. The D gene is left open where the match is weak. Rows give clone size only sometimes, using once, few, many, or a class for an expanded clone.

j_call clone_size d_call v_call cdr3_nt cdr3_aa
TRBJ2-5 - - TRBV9 TGTGCCAGCAGCGTATATCAGTTTGAGACCCAGTACTTC CASSVYQFETQYF
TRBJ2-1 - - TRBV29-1 TGCAGCGTTGAGACCCCGTCCTACAATGAGCAGTTCTTC CSVETPSYNEQFF
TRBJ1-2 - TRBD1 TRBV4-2 TGTGCCAGCAGCCCGGACAGGGCTTTCGGCTATGGCTACACCTTC CASSPDRAFGYGYTF
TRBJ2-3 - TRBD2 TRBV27 TGTGCCAGCAGCCCTAGCGGGGGGGACCTAAGCACAGATACGCAGTATTTT CASSPSGGDLSTDTQYF
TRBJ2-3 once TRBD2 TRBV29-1 TGCAGCGTTTCGAGGCCTAGCGGGAAAAGCACAGATACGCAGTATTTT CSVSRPSGKSTDTQYF
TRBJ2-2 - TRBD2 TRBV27 TGTGCCAGCAGTTTATTTGGCGGGAGCCCCAGGACCGGGGAGCTGTTTTTT CASSLFGGSPRTGELFF
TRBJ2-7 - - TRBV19 TGTGCCAGTAGTATGGGGCAGTACTACGAGCAGTACTTC CASSMGQYYEQYF
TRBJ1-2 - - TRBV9 TGTGCCAGCAGCGCGGCCGGGAGCACATATGGCTACACCTTC CASSAAGSTYGYTF
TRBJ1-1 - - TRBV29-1 TGCAGCGTTGAATGGGGGGCGAACACTGAAGCTTTCTTT CSVEWGANTEAFF
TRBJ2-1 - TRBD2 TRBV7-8 TGTGCCAGTGGGCCCGGGGAGGGCGCTTACAATGAGCAGTTCTTC CASGPGEGAYNEQFF
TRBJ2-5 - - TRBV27 TGTGCCAGCAGTTTATCTAGGCCTCTGACAATAGAGACCCAGTACTTC CASSLSRPLTIETQYF
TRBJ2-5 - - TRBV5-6 TGTGCCAGCAGCTGGGGGACACTCCAAGAGACCCAGTACTTC CASSWGTLQETQYF
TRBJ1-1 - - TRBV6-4 TGTGCCAGCAGTGGCCTAACCCTCGGGTCGGCTGAAGCTTTCTTT CASSGLTLGSAEAFF
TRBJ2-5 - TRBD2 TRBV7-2 TGTGCCAGCAGCTCGGTCTTAGCGGGAGGGCCTTGGGGTTCGGAGACCCAGTACTTC CASSSVLAGGPWGSETQYF
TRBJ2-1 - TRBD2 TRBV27 TGTGCCAGCAGTTTATCCCTACCGGGACTAGCGGGATCAGCTTACAATGAGCAGTTCTTC CASSLSLPGLAGSAYNEQFF
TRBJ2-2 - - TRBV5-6 TGTGCCAGCAGCTTCGTTGGGTCCGGGGAGCTGTTTTTT CASSFVGSGELFF
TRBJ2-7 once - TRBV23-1 TGCGCCAGCAGTCGCCTCCGGACTCACGACTCCTACGAGCAGTACTTC CASSRLRTHDSYEQYF
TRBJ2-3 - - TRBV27 TGTGCCAGCAGTTTTTTTACGGCAGATACGCAGTATTTT CASSFFTADTQYF
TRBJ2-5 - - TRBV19 TGTGCCAGTAGTATTCACAGGGCGGGAGTTGAGACCCAGTACTTC CASSIHRAGVETQYF
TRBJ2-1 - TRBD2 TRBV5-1 TGCGCCAGCAGCTTGACTAGCGGGAACAATGAGCAGTTCTTC CASSLTSGNNEQFF
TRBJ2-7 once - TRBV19 TGTGCCAGTAGTGATTTCGTCCAGGACAGCTCCTACGAGCAGTACTTC CASSDFVQDSSYEQYF
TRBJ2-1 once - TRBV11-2 TGTGCCAGCAGTATTAATGAGCAGTTCTTC CASSINEQFF
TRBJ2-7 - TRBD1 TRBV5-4 TGTGCCAGCAGCCCGGGACAGGGGAAGACCTACGAGCAGTACTTC CASSPGQGKTYEQYF
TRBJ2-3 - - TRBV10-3 TGTGCCATCAGTGAGGGTGGGAATACAGATACGCAGTATTTT CAISEGGNTDTQYF
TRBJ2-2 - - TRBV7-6 TGTGCCAGCAGCCGTCCGCAGGGCGCGAACACCGGGGAGCTGTTTTTT CASSRPQGANTGELFF
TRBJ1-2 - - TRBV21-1 TGTGCCAGCAGCAGGGACAGTTTGGGCCATAACTATGGCTACACCTTC CASSRDSLGHNYGYTF
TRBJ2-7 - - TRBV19 TGTGCCAGTACCCCTGGGGCCCCCTACGAGCAGTACTTC CASTPGAPYEQYF
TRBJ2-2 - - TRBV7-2 TGTGCCAGCAGCTTTACCAGGGTTCTGGCCGGGGAGCTGTTTTTT CASSFTRVLAGELFF
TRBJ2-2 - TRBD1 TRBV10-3 TGTGCCATCGCGAACCTGACAGGGGGTCCGGCCGGGGAGCTGTTTTTT CAIANLTGGPAGELFF
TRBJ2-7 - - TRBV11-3 TGTGCCAGCAGCTTGGCGGGGAGCTACGAGCAGTACTTC CASSLAGSYEQYF
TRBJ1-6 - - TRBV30 TGTGCCTGGTTCCGAAACGGTTCACCCCTCCACTTT CAWFRNGSPLHF
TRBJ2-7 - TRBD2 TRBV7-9 TGTGCCAGCAGCAAACTAGCGGGGGGGCCCGACGAGCAGTACTTC CASSKLAGGPDEQYF
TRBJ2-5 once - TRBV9 TGTGCCAGCAGCGTGGGTGGGAGGCTCAAAGAGACCCAGTACTTC CASSVGGRLKETQYF
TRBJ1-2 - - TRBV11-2 TGTGCCAGCAGCTTAGGGGGACCCGATGGCTACACCTTC CASSLGGPDGYTF
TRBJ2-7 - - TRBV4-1 TGCGCCAGCAGCCAACAAAAGGACTACGAGCAGTACTTC CASSQQKDYEQYF
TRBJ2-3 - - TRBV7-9 TGTGCCAGCAGCGTGGGGCCCGGGGGCACAGATACGCAGTATTTT CASSVGPGGTDTQYF
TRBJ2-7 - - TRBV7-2 TGTGCCAGCAGCTTAGCTTACGGAAGCCGAGGGCTCTCCTACGAGCAGTACTTC CASSLAYGSRGLSYEQYF
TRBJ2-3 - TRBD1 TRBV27 TGTGCCAGCAGTTTATCTCGCGGGACAGGGGGTCTAGATACGCAGTATTTT CASSLSRGTGGLDTQYF
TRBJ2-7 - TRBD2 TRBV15 TGTGCCACCAGCAGCTTGGGACTAGAAGGTCTGTACGAGCAGTACTTC CATSSLGLEGLYEQYF
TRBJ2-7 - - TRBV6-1 TGTGCCAGCAGTGAAAACGAAGGGGCGGGAATTGGGATCTACGAGCAGTACTTC CASSENEGAGIGIYEQYF
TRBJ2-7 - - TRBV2 TGTGCCAGCAAGGGACTGATGTACGAGCAGTACTTC CASKGLMYEQYF
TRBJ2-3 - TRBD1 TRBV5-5 TGTGCCAGCAGCTGGAGGACAGGGACCCTAAATACGCAGTATTTT CASSWRTGTLNTQYF
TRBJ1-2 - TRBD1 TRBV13 TGTGCCAGCAGCCCTGCCCCGGACAGGGAACACGGCTACACCTTC CASSPAPDREHGYTF
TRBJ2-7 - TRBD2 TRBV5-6 TGTGCCAGCAGCTCGTTCCTAGCGGGAGGCTACGAGCAGTACTTC CASSSFLAGGYEQYF
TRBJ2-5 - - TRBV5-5 TGTGCCAGCAGCCTGGGGACTCCAGAGACCCAGTACTTC CASSLGTPETQYF